This T cell receptor beta chain was identified in a study of shared clonotypes between healthy human individuals. V lost 5 bases, J lost 5 bases, and 9 bases stayed unmatched. CDR1 and CDR2 from the germline V gene are SEHNR and FQNEAQ (reference sequence). There are 15 residues in the CDR3. CD45RO-negative cells were positively selected for CCR7, leaving out terminally differentiated effector memory CD45RA+ cells. In regard to this clone: Its antigen remains unidentified.

The table came from immunoSEQ multiplex PCR; TCRdb's copy has only in-frame clones and leaves some out. The sample lists 550,000 to 600,000 clones; about 98% were seen once. Study outcomes and limitations: Naive subsets usually exceeded memory subsets in estimated richness. Against clonotypes common to all four donors, non-shared ones had lower generation probabilities.

This rearrangement joins TRBV7-9 to TRBJ2-5, with 9 bases fitting TRBD1. Sample: naive CD8+ T cells sorted from blood. The sequence was collected from a man aged 25-40 years in good health. CDR3 coding DNA: TGTGCCAGCAGCCAACGGGACAGGGACCGGGAGACCCAGTACTTC. As protein: CASSQRDRDRETQYF.